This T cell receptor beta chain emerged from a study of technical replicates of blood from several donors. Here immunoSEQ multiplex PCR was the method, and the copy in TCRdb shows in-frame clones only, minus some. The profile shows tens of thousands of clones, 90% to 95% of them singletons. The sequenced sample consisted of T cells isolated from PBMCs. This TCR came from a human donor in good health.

The CDR3 nucleotides read TGTGCCAGCAGTTTAATTGGACACCACTCTGGGGCCAACGTCCTGACTTTC. Its protein product is CASSLIGHHSGANVLTF. The chain combines TRBV28 with TRBJ2-6, with TRBD1 as a possible D gene (5 bases). Germline loops: CDR1 MDHEN, CDR2 SYDVKM. The V end was cut by 2 bases, the J end by 0 bases, with 11 bases between. The CDR3 sequence is 17 residues long.